Here is one T cell receptor (beta chain) with its context. What antigen it recognizes has not been identified. Base qualities were left out, and no much larger clone turns up one base away. This specimen belongs to a study of T cell changes during pregnancy in multiple sclerosis (dated by TCRdb to the late 2010s). General notes on the study: Changes in the T cell repertoire over the course of pregnancy were examined in this study in women with multiple sclerosis.

CDR1 and CDR2 are read off the germline V gene as MNHNS and SASEGT. Between the V and J ends, shortened by 2 bases and 8 bases respectively, the junction contains 12 bases. The CDR3, from cysteine to phenylalanine, totals 13 residues. Kept here is only the CDR3 DNA, which spans 39 bases and is read in frame from base 1. Libraries were constructed by the immunoSEQ multiplex PCR assay. The table comes from immuneACCESS by way of TCRdb, which keeps in-frame sequences with V and J called. Part of the clones is missing from these tables; in studies checked, under half for an unresolved V gene and the rest for unknown reasons. Counted in this sample were about 48,000 clones; roughly 92% of them appeared once. Roughly 0.85% of the sample is held by the ten biggest clonotypes.

The sample here was CD4+ T cells from peripheral blood mononuclear cells, taken in the second trimester of pregnancy. This TCR was sampled from a female donor in good health, enrolled as a control in a pregnancy study. The rearranged chain carries TRBV6-1 and TRBJ1-2, with the D gene uncertain. At the DNA level, the sequence is TGTGCCAGCAGTGAATCCGTTGCGGGGGGCTACACCTTC. Translated, it gives CASSESVAGGYTF.